The 8 T cell receptor beta chains reported below all come from one sample, sequenced in a study of CD8 T cells in ankylosing spondylitis. MiXCR, applied by TCRdb to the 5' RACE reads, yields one record per CDR3 protein. Of over 150,000 distinct CDR3 sequences detected, around a sixth appear once; the ten largest clones hold roughly 4%. The sequencing sample was made of blood, either unsorted or a sorted T cell fraction (not recorded which). The receptor source for this set is a male donor aged 10-29 years with ankylosing spondylitis or in good health (not recorded which).

CDR3 DNA sequence: TGCAGTGCTAGAGATCTGCAGTCCTACGAGCAGTACGTC. This translates into CSARDLQSYEQYV. The gene calls are TRBV20-1 and TRBJ2-7; D call uncertain. CDR1 and CDR2 (germline): DFQATT, SNEGSKA (reference sequence). Between the trimmed V and J ends, which lost 0 bases and 1 base, there was a span of 7 bases. The CDR3 is 13 residues long.

This clonotype was counted ten times or more. The chain couples TRBV2 to TRBJ2-1, with 10 positions matching TRBD1. From germline, CDR1 is SNHLY and CDR2 FYNNEI. The ends lost 6 bases at V and 6 bases at J; junction bases unmatched: 11. The length of the CDR3 is 16 residues. CDR3 sequence reads: CASRAVRDRGVNEQFF. Written as DNA, the CDR3 is TGTGCCAGCAGAGCGGTCCGGGACAGGGGTGTCAATGAGCAGTTCTTC.

The V and J genes are TRBV10-2 and TRBJ2-1, with 8 positions matching TRBD2. The length of the CDR3 is 13 residues. Looked up from germline, CDR1 is WSHSY and CDR2 is SAAADI. The V segment lost 6 bases and the J segment 6 bases; nucleotides outside the gene matches: 4. The CDR3 reads CASRVAGSNEQFF. Written as DNA, the CDR3 is TGCGCCAGCAGGGTAGCGGGAAGCAATGAGCAGTTCTTC.

The rearrangement joins TRBV12-3 or TRBV12-4 to TRBJ2-3; TRBD1 agrees at 8 bases. The J segment lost 11 bases and the V segment lost 5 bases, leaving 9 bases of the junction unmatched. This CDR3 contains 13 residues. CDR3 nucleotides: TGTGCCAGCAGTCCAGGGACAGGTTTGGAGCAGTATTTT. This translates into CASSPGTGLEQYF.

This clonotype was observed many times. This chain joins TRBV28 and TRBJ2-1, with D uncertain. Germline V gene sequence: CDR1 MDHEN, CDR2 SYDVKM. Trimming pared 2 bases from V and 6 bases from J, leaving 8 bases between. This CDR3 spans 13 amino acids. The chain's CDR3 is CASSLEVGNEQFF. In DNA form, the CDR3 reads TGTGCCAGCAGTTTAGAAGTTGGCAATGAGCAGTTCTTC.

In its sample, this clonotype was seen many times. At one end the junction does not follow the germline gene, possibly because of a read error. The V gene is TRBV14, the J gene TRBJ2-7, with 8 bases identical to TRBD1. CDR3 size: 16 residues. In germline, CDR1 is SGHDN, CDR2 FVKESK. CDR3 amino acids: CASSQVDSPLRGRFVF. For the CDR3, the DNA is TGTGCCAGCAGCCAAGTTGATTCCCCGCTCAGGGGGCGGTTCGTCTTC.

This clonotype has only a few counts. The rearrangement links TRBV11-3 to TRBJ2-2; TRBD2 matches at 16 bases. V gave up 2 bases and J gave up 0 bases; unmatched junction bases: 9. Germline assignment: CDR1 SGHNT and CDR2 YENEEA. The CDR3 length is 21 residues. The CDR3: CASSLTGMGLAGGPNTGELFF. The DNA of the CDR3 is TGTGCCAGCAGCTTAACGGGAATGGGACTAGCGGGAGGGCCGAACACCGGGGAGCTGTTTTTT.

At least ten counts were recorded for this clonotype. The genes are TRBV7-8 and TRBJ2-5; D unresolved. The V gene lost 5 bases and the J gene lost 0 bases, with 13 bases spanning the gap. Germline CDR1 is SGHVS and CDR2 is FQNEAQ. This CDR3 is 15 amino acids long. In nucleotides, the CDR3 is TGTGCCAGCAGCCCTCCATTAGGGTACCAAGAGACCCAGTACTTC. This sequence encodes CASSPPLGYQETQYF.